The T cell receptor beta chain described here comes from a study of T cell responses to AZD1222 COVID-19 vaccine. TCRdb's copy holds only in-frame clones and misses some; the assay was immunoSEQ multiplex PCR. The data contain 100,000 to 150,000 clones, under 90% of them singletons. Study-wide findings and caveats: Only six people who got AZD1222 tested seropositive at baseline. Mostly white British, mostly female donors; authors suggested clonal diversity may be underestimated.

Remarks on this clone: Its cognate antigen is unknown.

Trimming removed 3 bases from V and 4 bases from J, with 12 bases in between. The V gene's germline CDR1 is LGHDT and CDR2 YNNKEL (reference sequence). CDR3 size: 14 residues. The chain uses TRBV3-1 (or the pseudogene TRBV3-2) and TRBJ1-2; D remains ambiguous. This TCR was sampled from an adult in good health. Sequencing used peripheral blood, obtained on day 0 of AZD1222 vaccination. In DNA form, the CDR3 reads TGTGCCAGCAGCCAGGTAGACTCTTCCTATGGCTACACCTTC. Its translation: CASSQVDSSYGYTF.